This entry lists 21 T cell receptor beta chains sequenced from one sample in a study of OX40 agonist ivuxolimab in advanced cancers. Produced via immunoSEQ multiplex PCR; TCRdb's table is partial and in-frame only. Here the sample spans about 79,000 clones, around 90% being singletons. The source material was CD4+ or CD8+ T cells sorted from blood, sampled in a trial of the OX40 agonist ivuxolimab. The receptor set was obtained from an adult with an advanced solid tumor such as melanoma, head and neck, liver or kidney cancer.

This sequence joins TRBV2 and TRBJ2-7; D gene ambiguous. The germline CDR1 and CDR2 sequences are SNHLY and FYNNEI. This CDR3 has 14 residues. V gave up 3 bases and J gave up 2 bases, with 11 bases separating them. The CDR3 loop is CASSDPPGTYEQYF. Written as DNA, the CDR3 is TGTGCCAGCAGTGACCCGCCAGGAACCTACGAGCAGTACTTC.

J is TRBJ2-2 and V is TRBV6-6, with D possibly being TRBD2 (6 bases). Trimming stripped 8 bases from V and 4 bases from J, with 14 bases between. The CDR3 covers 14 residues. The germline V gene has CDR1 MNHNY and CDR2 SVGAGI (reference sequence). The CDR3 region has the DNA TGTGCCAGCGAGGAGGGCTCGGGCACCGGGGAGCTGTTTTTT. It encodes CASEEGSGTGELFF.

This chain links TRBV6-1 with TRBJ2-5; 8 bases fit TRBD1. CDR1 and CDR2 from the germline V gene are MNHNS and SASEGT. This CDR3 is built from 15 residues. Trimming at V came to 6 bases and at J to 5 bases, leaving 11 bases not matched to a gene. The CDR3 DNA follows: TGTGCCAGCAGAGACGGACCAGGGGGCTGGGAGACCCAGTACTTC. Translated, it gives CASRDGPGGWETQYF.

V and J are TRBV19 and TRBJ1-4; 7 bases line up with TRBD1. V was pared by 6 bases and J by 1 base, with 14 bases of the junction left unmatched. CDR1 is LNHDA, CDR2 SQIVND, per germline (reference sequence). The CDR3 spans 18 residues. This CDR3 reads CASRAGTVIDGTNEKLFF. CDR3 sequence (DNA): TGTGCCAGTAGGGCCGGGACAGTGATCGACGGAACTAATGAAAAACTGTTTTTT.

The rearrangement uses TRBV6-5 and TRBJ2-3; no definite D call. V was cut by 2 bases and J by 7 bases, with 7 bases left in between. Germline CDR1 reads MNHEY; CDR2 reads SVGAGI. The CDR3 totals 12 residues. CDR3 sequence reads: CASSYMRNTQYF. The CDR3 DNA reads as TGTGCCAGCAGTTACATGAGAAATACGCAGTATTTT.

This sequence joins TRBV10-3 and TRBJ1-4, with D perhaps matching TRBD1 (5 bases). The V end was cut by 6 bases, the J end by 7 bases, with 12 bases between. CDR3 length equals 13 residues. The germline V gene has CDR1 ENHRY and CDR2 SYGVKD. Here the CDR3 reads CAIRGRDSEKLFF. The DNA of the CDR3 is TGTGCCATCAGGGGCAGGGATAGTGAAAAACTGTTTTTT.

This chain uses TRBV19 with TRBJ2-1, with D perhaps matching TRBD1 (5 bases). Germline V gene data show CDR1 as LNHDA and CDR2 as SQIVND (reference sequence). V was pared by 0 bases and J by 3 bases, with 15 bases between. The CDR3 length is 17 residues. The CDR3 sequence: CASSIDFVARGYNEQFF. The CDR3 DNA follows: TGTGCCAGTAGTATAGATTTCGTCGCTAGGGGCTACAATGAGCAGTTCTTC. The whole variable domain, filled in from reference TRBV19 and TRBJ2-1, reads DGGITQSPKYLFRKEGQNVTLSCEQNLNHDAMYWYRQDPGQGLRLIYYSQIVNDFQKGDIAEGYSVSREKKESFPLTVTSAQKNPTAFYLCASSIDFVARGYNEQFFGPGTRLTVL.

Turning to this clone: The junction shows a germline mismatch at one end, possibly a read error. This sequence joins TRBV27 and TRBJ1-2; TRBD1 might be the D (5 bases). The CDR3 length is 13 residues. Germline CDR1 is MNHEY and CDR2 is SMNVEV (reference sequence). In nucleotides, the CDR3 is TGTGCCAGCAGTTTTTTCGGACCTGGCAGGGAATTTTTC. Translated, it gives CASSFFGPGREFF.

The CDR3 sequence: CSVATGEHQPQHF. In DNA form, the CDR3 reads TGCAGCGTAGCGACAGGGGAGCATCAGCCCCAGCATTTT. The chain uses TRBV29-1 and TRBJ1-5; 8 bases match TRBD1. With V trimmed by 6 bases and J by 5 bases, 6 bases remained unmatched. CDR1 and CDR2 (germline): SQVTM, ANQGSEA. This CDR3 is built from 13 residues.

This chain joins TRBV2 and TRBJ1-1; no firm D call. Germline CDR1 SNHLY, CDR2 FYNNEI. This CDR3 has 13 residues. With 6 bases removed from V and 2 bases from J, the gap between germline ends came to 10 bases. CDR3 in amino acids: CASRRSPNTEAFF. The CDR3, as DNA: TGTGCCAGCAGGCGGTCACCTAACACTGAAGCTTTCTTT.

This chain connects TRBV19 to TRBJ1-5; D is perhaps TRBD1 (6 bases). V gave up 6 bases and J gave up 1 base, with 13 bases separating them. The CDR3 is 15 amino acids. The germline V gene has CDR1 LNHDA and CDR2 SQIVND (reference sequence). CDR3 sequence: CASRRTEGSNQPQHF. The CDR3 nucleotides are TGTGCCAGTAGACGGACAGAAGGCAGCAATCAGCCCCAGCATTTT.

This chain uses TRBV5-4 with TRBJ2-3; 9 bases line up with TRBD2. V lost 0 bases and J lost 2; bases outside the gene matches: 4. CDR3 length: 16 residues. CDR1 and CDR2 from the germline V gene are SGHNT and YYREEE (reference sequence). CDR3 DNA: TGTGCCAGCAGCTTGGGACTAGCGGTCCTCACAGATACGCAGTATTTT. Its protein is CASSLGLAVLTDTQYF.

The genes are TRBV5-4 and TRBJ1-2; TRBD1 agrees at 7 bases. Germline V gene sequence: CDR1 SGHNT, CDR2 YYREEE (reference sequence). The CDR3 is 15 amino acids. V lost 0 bases to trimming and J lost 4 bases; unmatched junction nucleotides: 6. CDR3 sequence (DNA): TGTGCCAGCAGCTTGGCCGGGACAGAACCCTATGGCTACACCTTC. It encodes CASSLAGTEPYGYTF.

The chain has TRBV18 and TRBJ2-5, with D maybe TRBD1 (6 bases). V lost 3 bases, J lost 5 bases, and 10 bases lay in between. CDR3 length: 13 residues. Germline CDR1 and CDR2: KGHSH and LQKENI. The CDR3 coding sequence is TGTGCCAGCTCACCGACAGGATTCGAGACCCAGTACTTC. Protein sequence: CASSPTGFETQYF.

V and J are TRBV9 and TRBJ2-3; D tentatively fits TRBD1 or TRBD2 (5 bases each). This CDR3 has 15 amino acids. The germline V and J ends were trimmed by 7 bases and 5 bases, with 20 bases remaining between them. The germline gives CDR1 SGDLS, CDR2 YYNGEE. CDR3 loop: CASSLSSRGLDTQYF. CDR3 DNA: TGTGCCAGCTCACTGTCGTCCCGGGGCCTAGATACGCAGTATTTT.

In this sample, this clone turned up once. This chain joins TRBV6-1 and TRBJ1-5; D is undetermined. V was shortened by 8 bases and J by 8 bases, with 16 bases between the two germline ends. In germline, CDR1 is MNHNS, CDR2 SASEGT. The CDR3 has 13 residues. The chain's CDR3 is CASQFESWEPQHF. In nucleotides, the CDR3 is TGTGCCAGCCAGTTTGAATCCTGGGAGCCCCAGCATTTT.

The rearrangement joins TRBV5-5 to TRBJ2-5, with 8 bases identical to TRBD2. Trimming took 4 bases from V and 4 from J; bases not matched to a gene: 6. The CDR3 has 14 amino acids. From germline, CDR1 is SGHKS and CDR2 YYEKEE (reference sequence). The CDR3 reads CASSLAAGGETQYF. The CDR3 coding sequence is TGTGCCAGCAGCCTCGCGGCGGGAGGAGAGACCCAGTACTTC.

V is TRBV7-9 and J is TRBJ2-4; D not resolved. Germline-derived CDR1 and CDR2 are SEHNR and FQNEAQ (reference sequence). Between the trimmed V and J ends, which lost 6 bases and 1 base, there was a span of 22 bases. There are 18 residues in the CDR3. CDR3 amino acids: CASSLTKTMAPAKNIQYF. The CDR3 coding sequence is TGTGCCAGCAGTTTGACCAAGACCATGGCTCCGGCCAAAAACATTCAGTACTTC. Based on the CDR3 plus reference TRBV7-9 and TRBJ2-4, the full variable domain is DTGVSQNPRHKITKRGQNVTFRCDPISEHNRLYWYRQTLGQGPEFLTYFQNEAQLEKSRLLSDRFSAERPKGSFSTLEIQRTEQGDSAMYLCASSLTKTMAPAKNIQYFGAGTRLSVL.

The chain joins TRBV27 to TRBJ2-1; 12 positions agree with TRBD2. CDR1 is MNHEY and CDR2 is SMNVEV in the germline V gene (reference sequence). The CDR3 totals 16 residues. The junction had 4 bases not matched to a gene; V was cut back by 5 bases and J by 2 bases. CDR3: CASSVLAGGPYNEQFF. DNA of the CDR3: TGTGCCAGCAGTGTTCTAGCGGGAGGGCCCTACAATGAGCAGTTCTTC.

V and J are TRBV30 and TRBJ1-2; no firm D call. CDR1 is GTSNPN, CDR2 SVGIG, per germline (reference sequence). V was clipped by 0 bases and J by 9 bases, with 11 bases between them. There are 12 residues in the CDR3. As DNA, the CDR3 is TGTGCCTGGAGTGTAGGCCCCTTTAGCTACACCTTC. Translation: CAWSVGPFSYTF.

The V gene is TRBV2, the J gene TRBJ2-1, with D maybe TRBD2 (5 bases). CDR3 length: 16 amino acids. The V gene's germline CDR1 is SNHLY and CDR2 FYNNEI. Trimming removed 5 bases from V and 1 base from J, with 15 bases in between. CDR3 nucleotides: TGTGCCAGCAGTTCCCCAGGCGGAGGTTCCTACAATGAGCAGTTCTTC. Translating gives CASSSPGGGSYNEQFF.